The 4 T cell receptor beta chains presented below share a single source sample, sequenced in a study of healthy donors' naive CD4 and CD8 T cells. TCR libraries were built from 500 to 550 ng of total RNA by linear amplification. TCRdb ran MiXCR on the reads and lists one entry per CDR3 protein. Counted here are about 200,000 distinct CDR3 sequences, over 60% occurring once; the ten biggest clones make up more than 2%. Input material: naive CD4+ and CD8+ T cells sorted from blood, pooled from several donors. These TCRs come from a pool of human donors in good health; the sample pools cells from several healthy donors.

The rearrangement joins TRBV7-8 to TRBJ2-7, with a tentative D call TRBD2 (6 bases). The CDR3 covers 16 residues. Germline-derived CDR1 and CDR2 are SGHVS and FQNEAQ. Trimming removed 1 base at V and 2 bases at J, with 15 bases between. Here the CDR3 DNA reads TGTGCCAGCAGCTTAGGGCTTCTCGGCGGGACCTACGAGCAGTACTTC. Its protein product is CASSLGLLGGTYEQYF.

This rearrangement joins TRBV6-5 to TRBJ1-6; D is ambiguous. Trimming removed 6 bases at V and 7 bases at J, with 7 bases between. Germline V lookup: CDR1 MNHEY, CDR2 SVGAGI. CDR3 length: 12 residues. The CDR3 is CASRNGNSPLHF. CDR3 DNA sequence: TGTGCCAGCAGAAACGGGAATTCACCCCTCCACTTT.

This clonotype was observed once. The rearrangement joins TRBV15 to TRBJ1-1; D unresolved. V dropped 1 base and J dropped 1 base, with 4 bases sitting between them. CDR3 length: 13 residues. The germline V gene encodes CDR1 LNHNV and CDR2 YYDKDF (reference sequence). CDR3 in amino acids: CATSRATNTEAFF. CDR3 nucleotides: TGTGCCACCAGCAGAGCGACGAACACTGAAGCTTTCTTT.

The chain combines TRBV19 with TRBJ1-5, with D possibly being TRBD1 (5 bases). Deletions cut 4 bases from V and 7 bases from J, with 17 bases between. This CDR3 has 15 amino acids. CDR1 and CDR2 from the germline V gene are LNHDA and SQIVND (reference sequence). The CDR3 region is CASSNAGLGWQPQHF. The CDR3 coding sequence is TGTGCCAGTAGTAATGCAGGGTTAGGGTGGCAGCCCCAGCATTTT.